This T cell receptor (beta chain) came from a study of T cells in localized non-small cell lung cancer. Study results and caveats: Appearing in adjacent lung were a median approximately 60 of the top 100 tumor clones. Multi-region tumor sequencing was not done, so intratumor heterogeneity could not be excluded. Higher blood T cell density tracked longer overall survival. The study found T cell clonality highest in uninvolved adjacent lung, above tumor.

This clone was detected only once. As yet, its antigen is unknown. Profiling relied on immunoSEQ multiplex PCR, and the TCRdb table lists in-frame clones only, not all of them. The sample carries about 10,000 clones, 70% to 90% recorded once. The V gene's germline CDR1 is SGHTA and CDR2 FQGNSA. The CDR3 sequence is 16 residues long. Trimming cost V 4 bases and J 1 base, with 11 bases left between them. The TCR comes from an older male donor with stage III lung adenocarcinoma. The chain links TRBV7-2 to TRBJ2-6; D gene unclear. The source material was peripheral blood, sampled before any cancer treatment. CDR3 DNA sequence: TGTGCCAGCAGCTCCCACCTGGATTCTGGGGCCAACGTCCTGACTTTC. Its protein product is CASSSHLDSGANVLTF. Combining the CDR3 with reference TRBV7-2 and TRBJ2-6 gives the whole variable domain GAGVSQSPSNKVTEKGKDVELRCDPISGHTALYWYRQSLGQGLEFLIYFQGNSAPDKSGLPSDRFSAERTGGSVSTLTIQRTQQEDSAVYLCASSSHLDSGANVLTFGAGSRLTVL.